The clone carrying this TCR beta chain was counted at least ten times. The antigen remains unidentified. The data are from a study of T cell repertoires in cytomegalovirus infection. Overall study findings and caveats: Individuals carrying CMV plus the relevant HLA were identified by cumulative frequency of public TCR beta families.

Germline trimming cut 4 bases from V and 3 bases from J; bases unmatched to any gene: 15. CDR3 length equals 17 residues. Germline CDR1 and CDR2: SEHNR and FQNEAQ (reference sequence). TCRdb passed the reads through MiXCR, listing each CDR3 protein once. The sample shows some 350,000 distinct CDR3 sequences, roughly 18% of them seen only once. The sample comprised PBMCs. This sequence was found in a human donor in good health (CMV status not recorded). Some clones in this sample may be carry-over from other donors' samples. The V gene is TRBV7-9, the J gene TRBJ2-7; 7 nucleotides match TRBD1. The CDR3 DNA sequence: TGTGCCAGCAGCTACCCTACTCGACAGGGTCGTAACTACGAGCAGTACTTC. Amino acids: CASSYPTRQGRNYEQYF.